The clone carrying this T cell receptor (beta chain) has at least ten counts. Its antigen is currently unknown. CDR1 and CDR2 from the germline V gene are DFQATT and SNEGSKA (reference sequence). The CDR3 covers 15 residues. Trimming stripped 0 bases from V and 3 bases from J, with 15 bases between. This specimen belongs to a study of T cells in Graves' hyperthyroidism and ophthalmopathy. Study summary: Peripheral blood samples were taken at initial diagnosis, prior to any treatment. Findings and caveats of the study: In blood, most of the thyroid clonotypes expanded above 0.001 were also present.

Using RNA transcripts as the source, TCR beta CDR3 regions were amplified. An initial round of RT-PCR targeting the TCR CDR3 relied on the HTBI primer set. TCRdb independently ran MiXCR on the multiplex PCR reads; one entry per CDR3 protein. The sample includes around 620,000 distinct CDR3 sequences, around 15% of them seen just once. A roughly 9.1 ml volume of fresh peripheral blood provided the PBMCs. Sequenced input: blood. The chain couples TRBV20-1 to TRBJ2-7; TRBD1 might be the D (6 bases). This receptor was obtained from a woman between 25 and 40 years old with Graves' hyperthyroidism. CDR3 in DNA: TGCAGTGCTAGAGATGATTTAGAACAGGGCTACGAGCAGTACTTC. Amino acids: CSARDDLEQGYEQYF.